What follows are 13 T cell receptor beta chains derived from one specimen sequenced in a study of regulatory T cells in long-lasting Graves disease. Arm-PCR of CDR3 regions and iRepertoire HTBI primers were the basis on which TCR beta libraries were built. TCRdb re-analysed the multiplex PCR reads in MiXCR, keeping a single row per CDR3 protein. This sample has roughly 500,000 distinct CDR3 sequences, with roughly 21% found just once. Time point described: persistent/refractory GD, antithyroid drugs over 5 years with positive TRAb. The authors made the TCR library using RNA they extracted from PBMCs. This sample comprised peripheral blood mononuclear cells (PBMCs), obtained when the disease was refractory, from a patient treated with antithyroid drugs. The receptors stem from a female donor with Graves disease.

This rearrangement joins TRBV4-2 to TRBJ1-2; D not resolved. Trimming stripped 0 bases from V and 0 bases from J, with 8 bases between. CDR3 size: 15 residues. Germline V gene sequence: CDR1 LGHNA, CDR2 YNFKEQ. In DNA, the CDR3 is TGTGCCAGCAGCCAAGAGTTGGGGTCTAACTATGGCTACACCTTC. It specifies CASSQELGSNYGYTF.

In this sample, this clonotype turned up a few times. This chain links TRBV7-3 with TRBJ1-1; D might be TRBD1 (6 bases). The CDR3 extends over 15 amino acids. V lost 4 bases and J lost 1, with 13 bases in between. CDR1 and CDR2 (germline): SGHTA, FQGTGA. The CDR3 loop is CASSSSGAGNTEAFF. In DNA, the CDR3 is TGTGCCAGCAGCTCCTCAGGGGCCGGGAACACTGAAGCTTTCTTT.

This chain uses TRBV4-1 with TRBJ2-7; D is ambiguous. The germline V gene encodes CDR1 MGHRA and CDR2 YSYEKL. V was trimmed by 0 bases and J by 5 bases, leaving 5 bases between them. The CDR3 spans 12 residues. The CDR3 DNA is TGCGCCAGCAGCCAAGATCCCCACGAGCAGTACTTC. This translates into CASSQDPHEQYF.

Ten or more counts support this clonotype. The chain employs TRBV11-3 and TRBJ2-6, with TRBD2 matching 14 bases. Trimming cost V 4 bases and J 0 bases; bases outside gene matches: 8. The CDR3 length is 20 residues. Germline assignment: CDR1 SGHNT and CDR2 YENEEA. The CDR3 bases are TGTGCCAGCAGCTCCCACGGACTAGCGGGAGGATACTCTGGGGCCAACGTCCTGACTTTC. The encoded protein is CASSSHGLAGGYSGANVLTF.

With regard to this clonotype: One junction end disagrees with the germline gene, perhaps due to a read error. The chain has TRBV13 and TRBJ2-7; D call uncertain. Germline loops: CDR1 PRHDT, CDR2 FYEKMQ (reference sequence). This CDR3 spans 16 amino acids. DNA of the CDR3: TGTGCCTGCAGCTTTTCGGTAGGCGTCTACGGCTACGAGCAGTACTTC. It specifies CACSFSVGVYGYEQYF.

This clonotype was counted once. The chain links TRBV6-1 to TRBJ1-2, with 7 positions matching TRBD1. Trimming removed 6 bases from V and 8 bases from J; junction bases left unmatched: 9. CDR1 is MNHNS and CDR2 is SASEGT in the germline V gene. This CDR3 is 13 amino acids long. This CDR3 is CASSLPGQEGYTF. The CDR3 nucleotides read TGTGCCAGCAGCCTTCCCGGACAGGAGGGCTACACCTTC.

This clonotype has only a few counts. J is TRBJ1-1 and V is TRBV7-9; a weak D match, TRBD1 (6 bases). From germline, CDR1 is SEHNR and CDR2 FQNEAQ (reference sequence). V dropped 8 bases and J dropped 6 bases, with 28 bases sitting between them. The CDR3 extends over 17 amino acids. CDR3 loop: CASGQGQGPGYNAEAFF. CDR3 DNA: TGTGCCAGCGGTCAAGGGCAGGGGCCAGGATACAACGCTGAAGCTTTCTTT. Full variable domain (missing parts from reference TRBV7-9 and TRBJ1-1): DTGVSQNPRHKITKRGQNVTFRCDPISEHNRLYWYRQTLGQGPEFLTYFQNEAQLEKSRLLSDRFSAERPKGSFSTLEIQRTEQGDSAMYLCASGQGQGPGYNAEAFFGQGTRLTVV.

This clonotype was seen at least ten times. The chain carries TRBV30 and TRBJ2-7; 8 nucleotides match TRBD1. The CDR3 loop spans 12 amino acids. With V trimmed by 7 bases and J by 2 bases, 4 bases remained unmatched. Germline V CDR1 and CDR2: GTSNPN, SVGIG (reference sequence). CDR3 nucleotides: TGTGCCTCCCGGGACAGGACCTACGAGCAGTACTTC. It yields the protein CASRDRTYEQYF.

The rearrangement uses TRBV7-9 and TRBJ1-1; D unclear. Germline V gene data show CDR1 as SEHNR and CDR2 as FQNEAQ (reference sequence). The CDR3 extends over 14 amino acids. V lost 1 base, J lost 11 bases, and 17 bases lay in between. CDR3 sequence reads: CASSLGSRELGAFF. The CDR3 region has the DNA TGTGCCAGCAGCTTAGGTTCGCGGGAGTTGGGGGCTTTCTTT.

This clonotype occurred many times. V usage is TRBV6-5 and J usage is TRBJ2-7; 12 bases map to TRBD1. This CDR3 has 18 amino acids. J was trimmed by 0 bases and V by 3 bases; bases with no gene match: 9. The germline V gene has CDR1 MNHEY and CDR2 SVGAGI. The CDR3 reads CASSYGTGGAGGSYEQYF. The CDR3 DNA reads TGTGCCAGCAGTTATGGGACAGGGGGCGCGGGCGGCTCCTACGAGCAGTACTTC.

This clonotype was picked up many times. CDR3 sequence (DNA): TGTGCCACCAGTGATCAACAAGAGACCCAGTACTTC. Amino acids: CATSDQQETQYF. V is TRBV24-1 and J is TRBJ2-5; D not certain. The germline V and J ends were trimmed by 3 bases and 2 bases, with 3 bases remaining between them. This CDR3 is 12 amino acids long. Germline V lookup: CDR1 KGHDR, CDR2 SFDVKD.

Many counts were recorded for this clonotype. This chain links TRBV2 with TRBJ2-3; 11 bases fit TRBD1. The CDR3 runs to 18 residues. Germline loops: CDR1 SNHLY, CDR2 FYNNEI. J was trimmed by 4 bases and V by 3 bases; bases with no gene match: 12. CDR3 residues: CASSETRRPGQGADTQYF. The CDR3 region has the DNA TGTGCCAGCAGTGAGACCAGGCGACCGGGACAGGGGGCAGATACGCAGTATTTT.

This clonotype was observed many times. The V gene is TRBV27, the J gene TRBJ1-2; a possible D gene is TRBD1 (5 bases). CDR3 length: 13 amino acids. Between the trimmed V and J ends, which lost 6 bases and 4 bases, there was a span of 12 bases. Looked up from germline, CDR1 is MNHEY and CDR2 is SMNVEV (reference sequence). The CDR3 loop is CASRTFGGYGYTF. The CDR3 DNA follows: TGTGCCAGCAGGACTTTCGGGGGCTATGGCTACACCTTC.